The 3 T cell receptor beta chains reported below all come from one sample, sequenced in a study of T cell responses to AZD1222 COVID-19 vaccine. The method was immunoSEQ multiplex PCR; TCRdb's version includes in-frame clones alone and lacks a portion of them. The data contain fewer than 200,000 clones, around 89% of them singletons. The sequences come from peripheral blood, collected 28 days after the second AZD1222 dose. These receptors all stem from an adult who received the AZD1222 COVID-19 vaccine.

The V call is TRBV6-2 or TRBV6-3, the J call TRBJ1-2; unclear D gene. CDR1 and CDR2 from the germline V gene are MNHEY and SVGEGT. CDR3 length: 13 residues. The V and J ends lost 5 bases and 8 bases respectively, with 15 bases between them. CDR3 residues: CASSRLLVFGYTF. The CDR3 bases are TGTGCCAGCAGTCGCCTCCTGGTGTTCGGCTACACCTTC.

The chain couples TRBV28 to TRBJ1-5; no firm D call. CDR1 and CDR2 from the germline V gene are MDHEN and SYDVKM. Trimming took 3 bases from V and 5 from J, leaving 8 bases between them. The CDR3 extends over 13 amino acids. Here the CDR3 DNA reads TGTGCCAGCAGTTTTGGCCGTTATCAGCCCCAGCATTTT. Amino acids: CASSFGRYQPQHF.

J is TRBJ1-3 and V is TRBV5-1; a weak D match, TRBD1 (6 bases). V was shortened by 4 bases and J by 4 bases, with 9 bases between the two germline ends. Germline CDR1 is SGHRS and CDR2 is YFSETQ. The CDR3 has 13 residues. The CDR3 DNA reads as TGCGCCAGCAGCACAGGGACGGGAAACACCATATATTTT. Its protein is CASSTGTGNTIYF.